The present T cell receptor beta chain was sequenced within a study of T cells after yellow fever vaccination (dated by TCRdb to 2018 to 2020). Broadly, across the study: The SMART-Seq v4 Ultra Low Input RNA kit was used to prepare libraries from fractions with low cell numbers. To follow T-cell clones before and after both primary and booster YFV17D yellow fever vaccination, bulk TCR alpha and beta repertoires underwent longitudinal sequencing. Two healthy male donors, one aged 18 to 29 and one aged 30 to 40 years, made up the cohort. Blood samples were taken at several timepoints before and after primary and secondary immunization, and bulk PBMC replicates and cell subsets were isolated. Paper-wide results and their limitations: The secondary T-cell response was found to be weaker but faster than the primary response, with a peak reached on day 5 rather than on day 15. A small fraction of clonotypes showed up in both the CD4 and CD8 compartments, probably as a result of convergent recombination. Most clones expanded after primary vaccination (around 96% of CD4 and 80% to 90% of CD8) were re-detected after the booster, suggesting that broad memory maintenance occurred. FACS-sorted repertoires could contain abundant contaminating clonotypes from the bulk population, so computational filtering was required. Only a couple of donors were included in the study, so the extent to which the findings can be generalized is limited.

Synthesis of TCR cDNA relied on 5'RACE template switching, a step that introduced a universal primer site along with unique molecular identifiers. Priming for cDNA synthesis came from both the TCR alpha and TCR beta constant segments. Libraries were amplified in two PCR steps, with sample barcodes and sequencing adapters added in the second step. Sequencing of libraries was done on Illumina HiSeq 2500 (2x100 bp) or NovaSeq (2x150 bp). Under the source paper's analysis protocol: MIGEC was used to demultiplex reads and collapse the reads into UMI consensus sequences, and MiXCR was used for V(D)J alignment. Clonotypes responding to the vaccine were identified with edgeR on replicate PBMC samples, with the criteria of FDR below 0.01 and a log2 fold change above 5 up to day 15. Each bulk clonotype was labeled CD4 or CD8 based on which sequenced repertoire, CD4 or CD8, contained the clonotype at higher abundance. In TCRdb, the public reads were trimmed at Q25 with fastp and aligned with MiXCR, with productive beta chains retained. For every CDR3 protein sequence, its rows merge into one entry that carries the most common genes and DNA. TCRdb's processing, not the study's, gives the V and J calls here. Recorded for this sample are roughly 300,000 distinct CDR3 sequences; 7% to 9% of them occurred a single time. The ten largest clones take up 17% of the sample.

Based on the germline V gene, the CDR1 and CDR2 sequences are LGHNA and YNFKEQ. From the cysteine up to the phenylalanine, the CDR3 has a length of 13 residues. Only the CDR3 DNA is retained, 39 bases long and in frame from the first base. Deletion took 4 bases off V and 1 base off J, with a span of 7 bases between the germline ends. The meaning of the sample's treatment or condition label: live attenuated yellow fever vaccine strain. At each blood-draw timepoint, two biological replicates of bulk PBMCs were obtained. A standard Ficoll-Paque protocol was used to isolate PBMCs from peripheral blood. RNA was extracted with TriZol from bulk PBMCs, CD4 and CD8 fractions, and dextramer-positive and dextramer-negative fractions. This clonotype was detected many times. Its antigen is currently not known. No much larger clone exists at a distance of one base, and base qualities are not known.

This chain joins TRBV4-2 to TRBJ2-5; the D region possibly corresponds to TRBD1 (6 bases align). The receptor comes from a young man who received the YFV17D yellow fever vaccine. The sequences come from PBMCs, collected more than 35 days after the first yellow fever vaccination. The CDR3 protein sequence reads: CASSPTGQETQYF. The nucleotide sequence is given as TGTGCCAGCAGCCCGACAGGCCAAGAGACCCAGTACTTC.